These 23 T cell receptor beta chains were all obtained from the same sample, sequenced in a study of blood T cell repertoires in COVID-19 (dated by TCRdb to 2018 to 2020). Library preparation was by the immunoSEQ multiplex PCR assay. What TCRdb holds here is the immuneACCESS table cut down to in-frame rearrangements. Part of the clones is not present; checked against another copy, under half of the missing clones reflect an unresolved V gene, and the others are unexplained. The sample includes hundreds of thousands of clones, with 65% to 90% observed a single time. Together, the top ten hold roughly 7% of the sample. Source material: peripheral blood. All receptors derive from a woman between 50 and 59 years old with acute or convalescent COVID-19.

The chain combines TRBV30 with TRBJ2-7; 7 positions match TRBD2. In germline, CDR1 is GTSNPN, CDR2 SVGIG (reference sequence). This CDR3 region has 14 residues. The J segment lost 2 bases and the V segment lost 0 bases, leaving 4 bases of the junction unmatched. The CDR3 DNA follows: TGTGCCTGGAGTGTCATAAGCGGGGCCTACGAGCAGTACTTC. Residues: CAWSVISGAYEQYF.

DNA of the CDR3: TGCGCCAGCAGCTTGGATCTACTAGCGGGGGGGCATCTGTTCTTC. The encoded protein is CASSLDLLAGGHLFF. J is TRBJ2-1 and V is TRBV5-1; 13 nucleotides line up with TRBD2. This CDR3 comprises 15 residues. V shed 0 bases, J shed 15 bases, and the junction held 9 bases outside the gene matches. CDR1 is SGHRS and CDR2 is YFSETQ in the germline V gene.

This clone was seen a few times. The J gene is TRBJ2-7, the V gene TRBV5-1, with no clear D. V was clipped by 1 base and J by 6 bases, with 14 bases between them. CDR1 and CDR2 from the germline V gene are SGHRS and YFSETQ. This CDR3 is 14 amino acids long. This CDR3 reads CASSLTRRTTEQYF. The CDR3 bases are TGCGCCAGCAGCTTGACCCGGCGTACTACCGAGCAGTACTTC.

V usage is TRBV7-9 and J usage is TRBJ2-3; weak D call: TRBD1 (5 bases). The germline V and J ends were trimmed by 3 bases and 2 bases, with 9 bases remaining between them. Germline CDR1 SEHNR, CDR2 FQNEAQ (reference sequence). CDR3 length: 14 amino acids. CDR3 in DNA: TGTGCCAGCAGCTTTCAGGGTTACACAGATACGCAGTATTTT. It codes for CASSFQGYTDTQYF.

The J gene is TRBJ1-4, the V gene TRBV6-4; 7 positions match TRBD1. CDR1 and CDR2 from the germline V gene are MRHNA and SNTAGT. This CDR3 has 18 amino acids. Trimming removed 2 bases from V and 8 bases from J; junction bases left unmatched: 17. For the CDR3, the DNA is TGTGCCAGCAGTGACACCCCAGACGGGACAGCTACACGGGAAAAACTGTTTTTT. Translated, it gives CASSDTPDGTATREKLFF.

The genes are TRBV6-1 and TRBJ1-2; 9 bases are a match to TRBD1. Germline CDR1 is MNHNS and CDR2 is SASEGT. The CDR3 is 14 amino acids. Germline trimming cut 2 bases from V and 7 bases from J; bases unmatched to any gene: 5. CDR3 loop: CASSETQGAPGYTF. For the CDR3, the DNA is TGTGCCAGCAGTGAAACACAGGGGGCGCCTGGCTACACCTTC.

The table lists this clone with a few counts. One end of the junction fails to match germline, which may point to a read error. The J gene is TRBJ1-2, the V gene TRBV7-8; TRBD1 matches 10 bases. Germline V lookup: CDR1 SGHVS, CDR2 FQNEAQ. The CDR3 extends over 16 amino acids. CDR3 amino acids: CASSLARTGGRYGYTF. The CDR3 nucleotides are TGTGCCAGCAGCCTAGCGCGGACAGGGGGAAGATATGGCTACACCTTC.

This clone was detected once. CDR3 loop: CASSAGQGGNEQFF. The CDR3 DNA reads as TGCGCCAGCAGTGCAGGACAGGGGGGGAATGAGCAGTTCTTC. The chain joins TRBV5-1 to TRBJ2-1; the match to TRBD1 covers 10 bases. Germline loops: CDR1 SGHRS, CDR2 YFSETQ. The CDR3 totals 14 residues. V lost 5 bases, J lost 7 bases, and 6 bases stayed unmatched. The whole variable domain, filled in from reference TRBV5-1 and TRBJ2-1, reads KAGVTQTPRYLIKTRGQQVTLSCSPISGHRSVSWYQQTPGQGLQFLFEYFSETQRNKGNFPGRFSGRQFSNSRSEMNVSTLELGDSALYLCASSAGQGGNEQFFGPGTRLTVL.

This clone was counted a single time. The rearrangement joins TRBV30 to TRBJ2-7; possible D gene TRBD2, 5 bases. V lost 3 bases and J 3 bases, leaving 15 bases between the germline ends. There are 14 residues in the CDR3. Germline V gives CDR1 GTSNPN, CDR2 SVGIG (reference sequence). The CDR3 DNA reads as TGTGCCTGGAGCGTGGGAGTAGACGGCTACGAGCAGTACTTC. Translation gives CAWSVGVDGYEQYF.

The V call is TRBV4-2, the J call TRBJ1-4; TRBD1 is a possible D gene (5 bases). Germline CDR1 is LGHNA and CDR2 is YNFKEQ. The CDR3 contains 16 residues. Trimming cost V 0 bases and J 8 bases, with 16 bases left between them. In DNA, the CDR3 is TGTGCCAGCAGCCAAGATTCAATGCAGGGAGGCGAAAAACTGTTTTTT. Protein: CASSQDSMQGGEKLFF.

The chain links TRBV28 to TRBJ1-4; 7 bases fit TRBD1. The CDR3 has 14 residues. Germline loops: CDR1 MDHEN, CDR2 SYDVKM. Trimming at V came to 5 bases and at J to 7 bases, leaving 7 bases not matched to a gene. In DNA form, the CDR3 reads TGTGCCAGCAGTCGATACAGGGGAAGTGAAAAACTGTTTTTT. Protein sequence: CASSRYRGSEKLFF.

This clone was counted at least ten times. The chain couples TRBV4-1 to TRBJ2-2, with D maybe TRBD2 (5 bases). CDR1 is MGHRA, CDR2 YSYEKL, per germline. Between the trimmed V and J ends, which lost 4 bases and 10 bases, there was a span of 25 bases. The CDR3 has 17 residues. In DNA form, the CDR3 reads TGCGCCAGCAGCCGTCCCGATCCACCGGAGGAGCAAAAGGAGCTGTTTTTT. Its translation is CASSRPDPPEEQKELFF.

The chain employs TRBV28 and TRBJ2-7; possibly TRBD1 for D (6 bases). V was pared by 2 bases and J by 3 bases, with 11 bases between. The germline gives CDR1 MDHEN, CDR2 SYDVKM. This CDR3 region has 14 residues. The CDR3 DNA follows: TGTGCCAGCAGTTTACCAGGGGCCCTCTACGAGCAGTACTTC. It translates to CASSLPGALYEQYF.

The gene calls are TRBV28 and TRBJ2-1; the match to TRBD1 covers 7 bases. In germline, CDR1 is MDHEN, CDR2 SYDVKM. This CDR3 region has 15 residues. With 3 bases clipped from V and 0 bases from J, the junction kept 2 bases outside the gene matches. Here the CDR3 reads CASSFRTGSYNEQFF. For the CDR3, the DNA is TGTGCCAGCAGTTTCCGGACAGGCTCCTACAATGAGCAGTTCTTC. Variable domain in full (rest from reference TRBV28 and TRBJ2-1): DVKVTQSSRYLVKRTGEKVFLECVQDMDHENMFWYRQDPGLGLRLIYFSYDVKMKEKGDIPEGYSVSREKKERFSLILESASTNQTSMYLCASSFRTGSYNEQFFGPGTRLTVL.

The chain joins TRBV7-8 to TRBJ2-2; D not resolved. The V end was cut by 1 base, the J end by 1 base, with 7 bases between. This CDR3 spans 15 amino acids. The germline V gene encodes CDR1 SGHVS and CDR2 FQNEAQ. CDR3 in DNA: TGTGCCAGCAGCTTAGTCTCAGTGAACACCGGGGAGCTGTTTTTT. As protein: CASSLVSVNTGELFF. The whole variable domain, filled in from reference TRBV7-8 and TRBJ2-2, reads GAGVSQSPRYKVAKRGQDVALRCDPISGHVSLFWYQQALGQGPEFLTYFQNEAQLDKSGLPSDRFFAERPEGSVSTLKIQRTQQEDSAVYLCASSLVSVNTGELFFGEGSRLTVL.

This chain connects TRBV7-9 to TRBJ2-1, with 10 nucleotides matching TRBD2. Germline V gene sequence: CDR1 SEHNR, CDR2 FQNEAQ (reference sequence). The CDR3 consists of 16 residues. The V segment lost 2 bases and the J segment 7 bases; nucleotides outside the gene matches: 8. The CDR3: CASSLWSGRAGNEQFF. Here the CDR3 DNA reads TGTGCCAGCAGCTTATGGAGCGGGAGGGCCGGGAATGAGCAGTTCTTC.

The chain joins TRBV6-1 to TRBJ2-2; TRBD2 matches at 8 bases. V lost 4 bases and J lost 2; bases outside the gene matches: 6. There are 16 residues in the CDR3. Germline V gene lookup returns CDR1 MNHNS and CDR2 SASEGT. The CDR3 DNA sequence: TGTGCCAGCAGTGTCACCGGGACTAGAAACACCGGGGAGCTGTTTTTT. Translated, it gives CASSVTGTRNTGELFF.

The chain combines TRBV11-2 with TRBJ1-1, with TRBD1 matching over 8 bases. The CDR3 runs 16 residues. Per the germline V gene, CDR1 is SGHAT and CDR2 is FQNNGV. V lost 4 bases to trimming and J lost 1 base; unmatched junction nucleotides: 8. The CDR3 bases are TGTGCCAGCAGCTGGGACAGGTTCTGGGCGAACACTGAAGCTTTCTTT. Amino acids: CASSWDRFWANTEAFF.

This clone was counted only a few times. The CDR3 protein is CATSRDPGDYGYTF. In DNA form, the CDR3 reads TGTGCCACCAGCAGAGATCCGGGGGACTATGGCTACACCTTC. The chain links TRBV15 to TRBJ1-2, with D perhaps TRBD1 (5 bases). The CDR3 has 14 amino acids. V lost 0 bases and J 3 bases, leaving 8 bases between the germline ends. Germline CDR1 and CDR2: LNHNV and YYDKDF (reference sequence).

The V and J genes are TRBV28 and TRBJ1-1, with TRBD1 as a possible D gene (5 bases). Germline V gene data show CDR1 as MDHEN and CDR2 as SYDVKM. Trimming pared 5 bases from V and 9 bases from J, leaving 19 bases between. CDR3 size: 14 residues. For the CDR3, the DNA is TGTGCCAGCAGTCGCCCCACGGCGGGACTGCAAGCTTTCTTT. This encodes CASSRPTAGLQAFF.

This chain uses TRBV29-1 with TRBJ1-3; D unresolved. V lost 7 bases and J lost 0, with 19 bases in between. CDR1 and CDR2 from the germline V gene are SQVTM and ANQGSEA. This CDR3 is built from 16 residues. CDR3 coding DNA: TGCAGCGCCTCGGAGGGCAGGCCGAGCTCTGGAAACACCATATATTTT. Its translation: CSASEGRPSSGNTIYF.

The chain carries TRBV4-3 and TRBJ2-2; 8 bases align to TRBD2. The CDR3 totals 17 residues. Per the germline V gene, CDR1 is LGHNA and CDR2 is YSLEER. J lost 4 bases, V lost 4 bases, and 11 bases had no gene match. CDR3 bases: TGCGCCAGCAGCCTTGCGGGACTAGGGGGGAGCACCGGGGAGCTGTTTTTT. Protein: CASSLAGLGGSTGELFF.

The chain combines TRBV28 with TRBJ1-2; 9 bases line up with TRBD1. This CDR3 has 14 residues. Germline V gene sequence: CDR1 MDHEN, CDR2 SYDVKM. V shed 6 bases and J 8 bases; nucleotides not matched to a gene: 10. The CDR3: CASRHEGTGRGYTF. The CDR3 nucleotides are TGTGCCAGCAGACACGAAGGGACAGGGAGAGGCTACACCTTC.